Following are 25 T cell receptor beta chains from one sample sequenced in a study of T-cell memory formation after mild COVID-19. Using its own MiXCR run on the 5' RACE reads, TCRdb lists one record per CDR3 protein. This table holds about 290,000 distinct CDR3 sequences, more than 15% found once. Sequenced input: PBMCs or a T cell subset sorted from them (not recorded which). The receptor set was obtained from a man aged 18 to 35 who had mild COVID-19 (a few samples of this study predate the infection). Cell type and time point are not known.

The V gene is TRBV7-3, the J gene TRBJ1-4; D not resolved. V lost 2 bases and J 5 bases, leaving 12 bases between the germline ends. In germline, CDR1 is SGHTA, CDR2 FQGTGA. The CDR3 runs 15 residues. CDR3 sequence: CASSLVWAGNEKLFF. In DNA, the CDR3 is TGTGCCAGCAGCTTAGTGTGGGCAGGAAATGAAAAACTGTTTTTT.

This clonotype appeared many times. The rearrangement links TRBV9 to TRBJ2-5; 11 bases match TRBD2. Germline V gives CDR1 SGDLS, CDR2 YYNGEE. The CDR3 runs to 17 residues. V trimming: 0 bases; J trimming: 1 base; junction bases outside the gene matches: 5. CDR3 sequence reads: CASSVGSSGGRQETQYF. CDR3 in DNA: TGTGCCAGCAGCGTAGGGTCTAGCGGGGGGCGCCAAGAGACCCAGTACTTC.

This clonotype was picked up a small number of times. The chain is built from TRBV27 and TRBJ1-1; possibly TRBD1 for D (6 bases). The V and J ends lost 6 bases and 3 bases respectively, with 23 bases between them. The CDR3 is 17 residues long. Germline CDR1 MNHEY, CDR2 SMNVEV (reference sequence). The CDR3 sequence is CASRTSTGLLGHTEAFF. The CDR3 bases are TGTGCCAGCAGGACCTCAACAGGGTTACTAGGGCACACTGAAGCTTTCTTT.

The chain is built from TRBV20-1 and TRBJ2-1; possibly TRBD1 or TRBD2 for D (6 bases each). CDR3 length: 14 amino acids. Deletions cut 2 bases from V and 7 bases from J, with 15 bases between. CDR1 is DFQATT and CDR2 is SNEGSKA in the germline V gene (reference sequence). The CDR3 nucleotides read TGCAGTGCTAGACCGGGGGCCTCTAGAAATGAGCAGTTCTTC. This encodes CSARPGASRNEQFF.

In its sample, this clonotype was seen a few times. J is TRBJ2-1 and V is TRBV9, with 9 bases matching TRBD2. V was pared by 8 bases and J by 9 bases, with 18 bases of the junction left unmatched. There are 16 residues in the CDR3. Germline V gene lookup returns CDR1 SGDLS and CDR2 YYNGEE. In nucleotides, the CDR3 is TGTGCCAGTCGCGAAGGTGGCGGGGGGGCGCGAGGTGAGCAGTTCTTC. It codes for CASREGGGGARGEQFF.

This clonotype was recorded a few times. This chain links TRBV12-3 or TRBV12-4 with TRBJ1-3, with a tentative D call TRBD1 (5 bases). The CDR3 has 14 residues. V lost 3 bases and J 4 bases, leaving 10 bases between the germline ends. This chain's CDR3 is CASSLRDLGNTIYF. The CDR3 DNA reads as TGTGCCAGCAGTTTGAGGGACCTGGGAAACACCATATATTTT.

The V and J genes are TRBV4-2 and TRBJ2-4; D is possibly TRBD1 or TRBD2 (6 bases each). Germline values: CDR1 LGHNA, CDR2 YNFKEQ. CDR3 length equals 15 residues. V was pared by 0 bases and J by 10 bases, with 16 bases between. The chain's CDR3 is CASSQDGLGGGIQYF. CDR3 in DNA: TGTGCCAGCAGCCAAGACGGCCTAGGAGGGGGTATTCAGTACTTC.

V is TRBV27 and J is TRBJ2-4; 7 bases are a match to TRBD1. V was pared by 5 bases and J by 6 bases, with 7 bases of the junction left unmatched. Germline CDR1 and CDR2: MNHEY and SMNVEV (reference sequence). The CDR3 has 14 amino acids. The CDR3 is CASSPKTGSNIQYF. The CDR3 bases are TGTGCCAGCAGTCCGAAGACAGGGTCAAACATTCAGTACTTC.

This clonotype was observed a few times. This chain links TRBV5-1 with TRBJ2-7; 8 bases match TRBD2. V trimming: 4 bases; J trimming: 4 bases; junction bases outside the gene matches: 13. The germline V gene has CDR1 SGHRS and CDR2 YFSETQ. The CDR3 runs 16 residues. CDR3 in DNA: TGCGCCAGCAGCCTTAGCGGGGCTCAGAACCGATACGAGCAGTACTTC. Encoded protein: CASSLSGAQNRYEQYF.

For the CDR3, the DNA is TGTGCCAGCAGCAAATCACAGTCCTCTGGAAACACCATATATTTT. Amino acids: CASSKSQSSGNTIYF. The chain carries TRBV7-2 and TRBJ1-3; D remains unclear. The CDR3 runs to 15 residues. CDR1 SGHTA and CDR2 FQGNSA come from the germline V gene. The germline V and J ends were trimmed by 5 bases and 0 bases, with 11 bases remaining between them. The full variable domain, rest sourced from reference TRBV7-2 and TRBJ1-3, is GAGVSQSPSNKVTEKGKDVELRCDPISGHTALYWYRQSLGQGLEFLIYFQGNSAPDKSGLPSDRFSAERTGGSVSTLTIQRTQQEDSAVYLCASSKSQSSGNTIYFGEGSWLTVV.

This clonotype was seen a few times. The CDR3 coding sequence is TGTGCCAGCAGCCCGGACAGTTTTAGCACAGATACGCAGTATTTT. Protein: CASSPDSFSTDTQYF. This sequence joins TRBV12-3 or TRBV12-4 and TRBJ2-3; D possibly corresponds to TRBD1 (6 bases). The ends were cut back, 6 bases at V and 0 bases at J, with 13 bases in the middle. This CDR3 spans 15 amino acids.

The chain links TRBV5-4 to TRBJ1-2, with no clear D. Between the trimmed V and J ends, which lost 10 bases and 8 bases, there was a span of 15 bases. Germline lookup yields CDR1 SGHNT and CDR2 YYREEE (reference sequence). The CDR3 contains 11 residues. The CDR3 reads CAGSESGGYTF. CDR3 coding DNA: TGTGCCGGATCGGAGTCGGGCGGCTACACCTTC. The full variable domain, its missing parts supplied by reference TRBV5-4 and TRBJ1-2, is ETGVTQSPTHLIKTRGQQVTLRCSSQSGHNTVSWYQQALGQGPQFIFQYYREEENGRGNFPPRFSGLQFPNYSSELNVNALELDDSALYLCAGSESGGYTFGSGTRLTVV.

This clonotype came up many times. This rearrangement joins TRBV27 to TRBJ2-1, with D uncertain. The CDR3 loop spans 11 amino acids. V dropped 2 bases and J dropped 10 bases, with 6 bases sitting between them. Germline CDR1 and CDR2: MNHEY and SMNVEV (reference sequence). The CDR3 DNA sequence: TGTGCCAGCAGTTTAGGATTAGAGCAGTTCTTC. Its protein is CASSLGLEQFF.

This clonotype appeared a few times. The chain joins TRBV4-3 to TRBJ2-2; D remains ambiguous. This CDR3 is built from 17 residues. Per germline, CDR1 LGHNA and CDR2 YSLEER. The V end lost 0 bases, the J end lost 0 bases, and 11 bases lay between the germline ends. The CDR3 DNA reads as TGCGCCAGCAGCCAAGATAAAGAGACGGCGAACACCGGGGAGCTGTTTTTT. This translates into CASSQDKETANTGELFF.

The chain's CDR3 is CASSEEIGAYGYTF. DNA of the CDR3: TGTGCCAGCAGTGAAGAAATCGGGGCCTATGGCTACACCTTC. The chain uses TRBV2 and TRBJ1-2, with TRBD1 as a possible D gene (5 bases). Trimming cost V 1 base and J 4 bases, with 10 bases left between them. Germline V CDR1 and CDR2: SNHLY, FYNNEI. The CDR3 runs 14 residues. The entire variable domain, with the rest obtained from reference TRBV2 and TRBJ1-2, is as follows: EPEVTQTPSHQVTQMGQEVILRCVPISNHLYFYWYRQILGQKVEFLVSFYNNEISEKSEIFDDQFSVERPDGSNFTLKIRSTKLEDSAMYFCASSEEIGAYGYTFGSGTRLTVV.

The V call is TRBV2, the J call TRBJ1-1, with D maybe TRBD1 (5 bases). The CDR3 is 16 amino acids. The ends were cut back, 4 bases at V and 0 bases at J, with 15 bases in the middle. Germline CDR1 reads SNHLY; CDR2 reads FYNNEI. The CDR3: CASSVDVREVNTEAFF. The CDR3 DNA reads TGTGCCAGCAGTGTTGATGTCAGGGAAGTGAACACTGAAGCTTTCTTT.

This clonotype was picked up many times. CDR3 sequence: CASSYRASYEQYF. As DNA, the CDR3 is TGTGCCAGCAGTTACAGGGCATCCTACGAGCAGTACTTC. The V call is TRBV6-5, the J call TRBJ2-7; no firm D call. Germline lookup yields CDR1 MNHEY and CDR2 SVGAGI. The CDR3 length is 13 residues. The V end lost 2 bases, the J end lost 1 base, and 6 bases lay between the germline ends.

This clonotype was counted many times. The rearrangement uses TRBV30 and TRBJ2-4, with TRBD2 matching 10 bases. The CDR3 is 14 residues long. Germline V gives CDR1 GTSNPN, CDR2 SVGIG (reference sequence). J lost 3 bases, V lost 8 bases, and 7 bases had no gene match. The CDR3: CALYVAGGKNIQYF. In nucleotides, the CDR3 is TGTGCCCTTTATGTAGCGGGGGGCAAAAACATTCAGTACTTC.

The V and J genes are TRBV10-2 and TRBJ2-7; TRBD2 aligns across 12 bases. The CDR3 is 15 amino acids. Germline-derived CDR1 and CDR2 are WSHSY and SAAADI. V shed 8 bases and J 5 bases; nucleotides not matched to a gene: 10. The CDR3 region has the DNA TGCGCCAGCCTACCCAGTCTAGCGGGGGGGCACGAGCAGTACTTC. Translation gives CASLPSLAGGHEQYF.

CDR3 sequence (DNA): TGCAGCGGCGGGGGGTCGGGTAGCTACACTGAAGCTTTCTTT. Amino acid sequence: CSGGGSGSYTEAFF. The V gene is TRBV29-1, the J gene TRBJ1-1, with TRBD1 as a possible D gene (5 bases). The V gene lost 7 bases and the J gene lost 3 bases, with 18 bases spanning the gap. The CDR3 runs to 14 residues. Germline V gene data show CDR1 as SQVTM and CDR2 as ANQGSEA.

This clonotype showed up just once. This may be a read error, as it is one base from a much larger clone. The rearrangement links TRBV7-2 to TRBJ1-5; TRBD1 might be the D (5 bases). The CDR3 covers 13 residues. Germline-derived CDR1 and CDR2 are SGHTA and FQGNSA. The CDR3 reads CASSLRGDQPQNF. The CDR3 DNA is TGTGCCAGCAGCTTACGGGGGGACCAGCCCCAGAATTTT.

This clonotype was observed a few times. The chain combines TRBV10-3 with TRBJ1-1; the match to TRBD1 covers 7 bases. Losses at the gene ends were 5 bases for V and 8 bases for J; bases not matched to a gene: 11. The CDR3 totals 14 residues. Looked up from germline, CDR1 is ENHRY and CDR2 is SYGVKD. In nucleotides, the CDR3 is TGTGCCATCAGTAGGACAGGCGGCAGTCGAGAAGCTTTCTTT. Its protein is CAISRTGGSREAFF.

This clonotype was seen at least ten times. The chain joins TRBV2 to TRBJ2-7; TRBD2 matches 12 bases. This CDR3 contains 14 residues. V shed 6 bases, J shed 4 bases, and the junction held 4 bases outside the gene matches. Germline V gives CDR1 SNHLY, CDR2 FYNNEI. DNA for the CDR3: TGTGCCAGCAGGTCGACTAGCGGGGGTTACGAGCAGTACTTC. Encoded protein: CASRSTSGGYEQYF.

The chain links TRBV6-5 to TRBJ2-7; the D gene could be TRBD1 or TRBD2 (6 bases each). This CDR3 is 13 amino acids long. V was cut by 6 bases and J by 5 bases, with 14 bases left in between. Per the germline V gene, CDR1 is MNHEY and CDR2 is SVGAGI. The CDR3 region has the DNA TGTGCCAGCAGCAGGTTTGGGGGGCACGAGCAGTACTTC. Translated, it gives CASSRFGGHEQYF.

This clonotype was seen at least ten times. V is TRBV7-2 and J is TRBJ1-5; 8 bases fit TRBD1. CDR1 SGHTA and CDR2 FQGNSA come from the germline V gene. The CDR3 runs to 15 residues. V gave up 3 bases and J gave up 5 bases; unmatched junction bases: 6. The CDR3 coding sequence is TGTGCCAGCAGCTTTTATGGGACAGGTGATCAGCCCCAGCATTTT. Translating it yields CASSFYGTGDQPQHF.